Listed here are 27 T cell receptor beta chains from one sample, sequenced in a study of T cells in severe cutaneous drug reactions. Libraries were made by iRepertoire multiplex PCR with TCR subtype-specific primers for bulk and single-cell sequencing. TCRdb re-analyzed the multiplex PCR reads; it lists each CDR3 protein once, without DNA. The sample totals around 5,700 distinct CDR3 sequences; its top ten clones hold 15%. The patients sequenced had a carbamazepine-induced Stevens-Johnson syndrome or toxic epidermal necrolysis reaction. Sequences were obtained from PBMCs. The receptor source for this set is a human donor with a severe cutaneous adverse drug reaction.

The chain carries TRBV18 and TRBJ2-3. Germline V lookup: CDR1 KGHSH, CDR2 LQKENI. The length of the CDR3 is 14 residues. CDR3 amino acids: CASSPLDGTDTQYF.

This clonotype is called medium-sized (0.01 to 0.1%) based on its frequency. The chain links TRBV27 to TRBJ2-1. CDR1 and CDR2 (germline): MNHEY, SMNVEV (reference sequence). The CDR3 sequence is 13 residues long. The CDR3 reads CASSGQGGNEQFF.

According to its frequency, this clonotype is medium-sized. The chain combines TRBV6-4 with TRBJ1-5; the TCRdb D gene call, TRBD1, has no DNA to confirm it. In germline, CDR1 is MRHNA, CDR2 SNTAGT. This CDR3 is built from 17 residues. This chain's CDR3 is CATRLTRTVGSNQPQHF.

The CDR3 sequence is CASKLSGQNTEAFF. V usage is TRBV12-3 or TRBV12-4 and J usage is TRBJ1-1; the D call of TRBD1 rests on TCRdb alone, since no DNA is present to check it. CDR3 length: 14 residues.

The CDR3 sequence: CASSPLGGPRDGYTF. The gene calls are TRBV3-1 and TRBJ1-2; TCRdb's assignment of TRBD1 cannot be checked, as there is no DNA. This CDR3 region has 15 residues. The germline CDR1 and CDR2 sequences are LGHDT and YNNKEL (reference sequence).

The CDR3 spells CASRAIRDNTDTQYF. The V and J genes are TRBV12-3 or TRBV12-4 and TRBJ2-3; TCRdb lists TRBD1, though no DNA is available to test this call. This CDR3 has 15 amino acids.

The rearrangement uses TRBV7-9 and TRBJ2-7; lacking DNA, the TRBD1 call made by TCRdb goes unchecked. Germline lookup yields CDR1 SEHNR and CDR2 FQNEAQ (reference sequence). The CDR3 contains 15 residues. This chain's CDR3 is CASSPRGGSRDEQYF.

This clonotype ranks as large (0.1 to 1%) in terms of frequency. The chain employs TRBV11-2 and TRBJ2-1; TCRdb's D gene call, TRBD1, goes unchecked for lack of DNA. Germline V gene lookup returns CDR1 SGHAT and CDR2 FQNNGV. The CDR3 contains 16 residues. The CDR3 protein is CASSPPPGTYNNEQFF. Full variable domain (rest looked up from reference TRBV11-2 and TRBJ2-1): EAGVAQSPRYKIIEKRQSVAFWCNPISGHATLYWYQQILGQGPKLLIQFQNNGVVDDSQLPKDRFSAERLKGVDSTLKIQPAKLEDSAVYLCASSPPPGTYNNEQFFGPGTRLTVL.

This clonotype counts as medium-sized by frequency. The chain uses TRBV7-3 and TRBJ2-3. CDR3 length equals 13 residues. Germline CDR1 reads SGHTA; CDR2 reads FQGTGA. CDR3 residues: CASSLLLTDTQYF.

This chain uses TRBV7-6 with TRBJ2-5; TCRdb's D gene call, TRBD1, goes unchecked for lack of DNA. CDR1 SGHVS and CDR2 FNYEAQ come from the germline V gene. The CDR3 length is 16 residues. CDR3 loop: CASSLPRGVYQETQYF.

This clonotype ranks as medium-sized in terms of frequency. The V gene is TRBV6-1, the J gene TRBJ1-1; TCRdb calls TRBD1, which cannot be checked without DNA. The germline V gene has CDR1 MNHNS and CDR2 SASEGT. The CDR3 consists of 15 residues. The CDR3 protein is CASSWDRGQDTEAFF.

This clonotype counts as medium-sized by frequency. The rearrangement links TRBV6-1 to TRBJ2-3; TCRdb names TRBD1, which stays unverified in the absence of DNA. Germline-derived CDR1 and CDR2 are MNHNS and SASEGT. CDR3 size: 17 residues. The CDR3 sequence is CASSERRWGASTDTQYF.

The V call is TRBV10-3, the J call TRBJ1-5. Germline V lookup: CDR1 ENHRY, CDR2 SYGVKD. This CDR3 region has 12 residues. CDR3: CAISSGNQPQHF.

The genes are TRBV3-1 and TRBJ1-6. The CDR3 is 12 residues long. Germline V lookup: CDR1 LGHDT, CDR2 YNNKEL (reference sequence). The CDR3 here is CASSQVDLPLHF.

J is TRBJ2-3 and V is TRBV11-2; TCRdb picks TRBD1, but there is no DNA to check that call. Germline CDR1 reads SGHAT; CDR2 reads FQNNGV. The CDR3 runs to 16 residues. CDR3 sequence reads: CASTVQGAWDTDTQYF.

V is TRBV7-9 and J is TRBJ2-2; no DNA is available, so the TRBD1 call from TCRdb remains unchecked. The CDR3 is 15 amino acids. Germline loops: CDR1 SEHNR, CDR2 FQNEAQ (reference sequence). The CDR3 sequence: CASKGKGVYTGELFF.

The rearrangement joins TRBV12-3 or TRBV12-4 to TRBJ1-4; checking the TCRdb D call of TRBD1 is not possible without DNA. The CDR3 covers 14 residues. The CDR3 is CASTLTSTNEKLFF.

V usage is TRBV6-6 and J usage is TRBJ2-7; the D call from TCRdb, TRBD1, cannot be confirmed without DNA. Germline V gene lookup returns CDR1 MNHNY and CDR2 SVGAGI (reference sequence). The CDR3 runs to 16 residues. CDR3 protein: CASSYSWGGRLYEQYF.

This clonotype ranks as medium-sized in terms of frequency. The chain has TRBV27 and TRBJ2-2; TCRdb calls TRBD1, which cannot be checked without DNA. The germline V gene encodes CDR1 MNHEY and CDR2 SMNVEV (reference sequence). This CDR3 contains 13 residues. The CDR3: CASSFGGTGELFF.

J is TRBJ2-1 and V is TRBV12-3 or TRBV12-4; checking the TCRdb D call of TRBD1 is not possible without DNA. This CDR3 has 16 residues. CDR3 amino acids: CASSSRAGTGGNEQFF.

This chain connects TRBV30 to TRBJ1-2; with no DNA, the TCRdb D assignment of TRBD1 cannot be verified. The V gene's germline CDR1 is GTSNPN and CDR2 SVGIG (reference sequence). The CDR3 is 14 residues long. CDR3 in amino acids: CAWIGTGSDYGYTF.

The chain has TRBV11-2 and TRBJ2-3; TCRdb reports TRBD1, a call that lacks DNA to check it against. This CDR3 has 17 residues. CDR1 and CDR2 (germline): SGHAT, FQNNGV. The CDR3 loop is CASSRQTGALYTDTQYF.

The chain has TRBV6-1 and TRBJ2-1; the TCRdb call, TRBD2, lacks DNA for checking. Germline V lookup: CDR1 MNHNS, CDR2 SASEGT. The CDR3 is 15 amino acids. CDR3 protein: CASSPLASTYNEQFF.

This clonotype is identified as medium-sized from frequency. The chain couples TRBV7-3 to TRBJ2-7. Germline loops: CDR1 SGHTA, CDR2 FQGTGA. This CDR3 has 12 amino acids. The CDR3 is CASSLMCDEQYF. The entire variable domain, with the rest obtained from reference TRBV7-3 and TRBJ2-7, is as follows: GAGVSQTPSNKVTEKGKYVELRCDPISGHTALYWYRQSLGQGPEFLIYFQGTGAADDSGLPNDRFFAVRPEGSVSTLKIQRTERGDSAVYLCASSLMCDEQYFGPGTRLTVT.

This chain uses TRBV7-2 with TRBJ1-5. CDR3 length: 13 amino acids. Germline lookup yields CDR1 SGHTA and CDR2 FQGNSA. The CDR3 region is CASSLASNQPQHF.

This clonotype is called medium-sized based on its frequency. The chain uses TRBV4-3 and TRBJ2-1; TCRdb selects TRBD1, and the lack of DNA leaves this call unchecked. This CDR3 spans 16 amino acids. Germline-derived CDR1 and CDR2 are LGHNA and YSLEER. The CDR3 spells CASSQVNFDGGNEQFF.

The chain links TRBV5-6 to TRBJ2-7; TCRdb selects TRBD1, and the lack of DNA leaves this call unchecked. In germline, CDR1 is SGHDT, CDR2 YYEEEE. CDR3 size: 16 residues. This CDR3 is CASSNPEQGVPYEQYF. Using reference TRBV5-6 and TRBJ2-7 for the parts outside the CDR3, the full variable domain is DAGVTQSPTHLIKTRGQQVTLRCSPKSGHDTVSWYQQALGQGPQFIFQYYEEEERQRGNFPDRFSGHQFPNYSSELNVNALLLGDSALYLCASSNPEQGVPYEQYFGPGTRLTVT.